The TCR beta chain under discussion was sequenced for a study of T cells in Graves' hyperthyroidism and ophthalmopathy. Findings and caveats of the study: Stable hyperthyroidism was separated from ophthalmopathy by a model based on 13 V-J features. Ophthalmopathy onset followed model prediction by a median around 6.6 months.

In its sample, this clonotype was seen a few times. As yet, its antigen is unknown. The germline V gene encodes CDR1 MNHEY and CDR2 SVGEGT. The CDR3 runs 18 residues. Trimming removed 6 bases from V and 3 bases from J; junction bases left unmatched: 11. From RNA transcripts, TCR beta CDR3 regions were amplified. HTBI primers drove first-round RT-PCR of the TCR CDR3. TCRdb recomputed calls from the multiplex PCR reads with MiXCR, one row per CDR3 protein. The sample carries about 770,000 distinct CDR3 sequences, roughly a sixth recorded once. The blood specimen was taken at initial hyperthyroidism diagnosis, before any ophthalmopathy symptoms. PBMCs stemmed from 10 ml fresh peripheral blood.

The chain joins TRBV6-2 or TRBV6-3 to TRBJ2-3, with 14 positions matching TRBD2. This clonotype was sampled from a woman between 45 and 60 years old with Graves' hyperthyroidism that later progressed to Graves' ophthalmopathy. The sequenced sample consisted of blood. CDR3 sequence: CASRPATSGGAVTDTQYF. The CDR3 DNA follows: TGTGCCAGCAGACCCGCGACTAGCGGGGGGGCCGTGACAGATACGCAGTATTTT.